This TCR beta chain was recovered during a study of shared clonotypes between healthy human individuals. On this clone itself: A much larger clone differs from this one at a single base, so this may be a read error.

The naive CD8 subset, CD45RO-negative cells positively selected for CCR7, excluded terminally differentiated effector memory CD45RA+ cells. Sorted-subset replicate PCRs used approximately 180 ng of genomic DNA. This amount corresponded to 25,000 to 30,000 T cell genomes. Assay used: immunoSEQ multiplex PCR; TCRdb lists only in-frame clones, some missing. The data hold about 2 million clones, with about 94% observed a single time. V gave up 0 bases and J gave up 5 bases, with 1 base separating them. This CDR3 has 11 amino acids. Germline V gives CDR1 SGHAT, CDR2 FQNNGV. The specimen was naive CD8+ T cells sorted from blood. The sequence derives from a man aged 18 to 30 in good health. The rearrangement joins TRBV11-2 to TRBJ1-2; D is uncertain. CDR3 sequence (DNA): TGTGCCAGCAGCTTAGAATATGGCTACACCTTC. Translated, it gives CASSLEYGYTF.